This T cell receptor (beta chain) was retrieved from a study of T-cell reconstitution after alpha-beta-depleted transplantation in children. Study-wide results and caveats: Roughly two months post-transplant, alpha-beta T cells reportedly originated from several hundred graft clones that had expanded. Surviving recipient T cells and thymic progenitors accounted for the high day-60 TCRbeta diversity observed in some patients. Counts and diversity of T cells one year after transplant came mostly from newly produced T cells.

Using unique molecular identifiers, the investigators prepared the TCRbeta library. One entry per CDR3 protein results from TCRdb running MiXCR on the PCR reads. The data show about 3,300 distinct CDR3 sequences, 20% to 25% seen once. As regards this clonotype: Its antigen is not known.

The CDR3 runs 15 residues. CDR1 is MNHEY and CDR2 is SMNVEV in the germline V gene (reference sequence). The V and J ends lost 6 bases and 4 bases respectively, with 15 bases between them. This receptor was obtained from a male patient aged 2 to 9 who had a stem cell transplant for acute lymphoblastic leukemia, so the T cells may come from the graft donor. J is TRBJ1-4 and V is TRBV27; D not certain. The sequences come from PBMCs, mostly from graft donor cells, collected 60 days after TCRalphabeta/CD19-depleted stem cell transplant. The CDR3 region is CASSRRLEINEKLFF. The CDR3 DNA is TGTGCCAGCAGCCGGAGGCTGGAGATTAATGAAAAACTGTTTTTT.